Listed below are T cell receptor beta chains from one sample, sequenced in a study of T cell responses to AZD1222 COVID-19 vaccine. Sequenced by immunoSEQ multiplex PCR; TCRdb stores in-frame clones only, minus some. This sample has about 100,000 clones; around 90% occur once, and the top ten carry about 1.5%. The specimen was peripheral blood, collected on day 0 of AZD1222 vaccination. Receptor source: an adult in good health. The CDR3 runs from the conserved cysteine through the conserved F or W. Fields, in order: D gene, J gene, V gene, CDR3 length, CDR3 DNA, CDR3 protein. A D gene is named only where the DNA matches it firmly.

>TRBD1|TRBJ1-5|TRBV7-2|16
TGTGCCAGCAGCCTCGAGACAGGGCTGGCGGATCAGCCCCAGCATTTT
CASSLETGLADQPQHF
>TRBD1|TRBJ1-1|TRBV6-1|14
TGTGCCAGCAGTGATAGGGACAGGAACACTGAAGCTTTCTTT
CASSDRDRNTEAFF
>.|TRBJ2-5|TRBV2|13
TGTGCCAGCAAGCGGACAAGGGAAGAGACCCAGTACTTC
CASKRTREETQYF
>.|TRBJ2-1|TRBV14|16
TGTGCCAGCAGCCCCTCGGAGAGCGGGTACTACAATGAGCAGTTCTTC
CASSPSESGYYNEQFF
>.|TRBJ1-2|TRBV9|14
TGTGCCAGCAGCCCCAATCCTGTCGACTATGGCTACACCTTC
CASSPNPVDYGYTF
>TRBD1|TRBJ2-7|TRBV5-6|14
TGTGCCAGCAGCTTGGGACAGGGTCGATACGAGCAGTACTTC
CASSLGQGRYEQYF
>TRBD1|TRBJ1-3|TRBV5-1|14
TGCGCCAGCAGCCCCGGGACAGAAGGAAACACCATATATTTT
CASSPGTEGNTIYF
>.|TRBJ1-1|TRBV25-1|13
TGTGCCAGCGGACGGAGCATGAACACTGAAGCTTTCTTT
CASGRSMNTEAFF
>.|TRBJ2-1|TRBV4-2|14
TGTGCCAGCAGCCAGGGCGGACTTAACAATGAGCAGTTCTTC
CASSQGGLNNEQFF
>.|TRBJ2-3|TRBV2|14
TGTGCCAGCAGTGAATGGCCCGTCAGTAATACGCAGTATTTT
CASSEWPVSNTQYF
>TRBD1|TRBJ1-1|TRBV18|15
TGTGCCAGCTCACCACGGGACAGCGTTGGCACTGAAGCTTTCTTT
CASSPRDSVGTEAFF
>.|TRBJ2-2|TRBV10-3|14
TGTGCCATCGGGGCAGGGGTCGGAACCGGGGAGCTGTTTTTT
CAIGAGVGTGELFF
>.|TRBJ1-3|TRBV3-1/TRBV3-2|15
TGTGCCAGCAGCCCAACGTGGGGCTCTGGAAACACCATATATTTT
CASSPTWGSGNTIYF
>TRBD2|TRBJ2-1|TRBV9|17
TGTGCCAGCAGCCTCCGGGACTACTTATTAGTTTCCACTGAGCAGTTCTTC
CASSLRDYLLVSTEQFF
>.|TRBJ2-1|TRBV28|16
TGTGCCAGCAGTCCTTACCGGGGGGCCGTGCAAAATGAGCAGTTCTTC
CASSPYRGAVQNEQFF
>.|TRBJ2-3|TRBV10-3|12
TGTGCCATCAGAACAAACACAGATACGCAGTATTTT
CAIRTNTDTQYF